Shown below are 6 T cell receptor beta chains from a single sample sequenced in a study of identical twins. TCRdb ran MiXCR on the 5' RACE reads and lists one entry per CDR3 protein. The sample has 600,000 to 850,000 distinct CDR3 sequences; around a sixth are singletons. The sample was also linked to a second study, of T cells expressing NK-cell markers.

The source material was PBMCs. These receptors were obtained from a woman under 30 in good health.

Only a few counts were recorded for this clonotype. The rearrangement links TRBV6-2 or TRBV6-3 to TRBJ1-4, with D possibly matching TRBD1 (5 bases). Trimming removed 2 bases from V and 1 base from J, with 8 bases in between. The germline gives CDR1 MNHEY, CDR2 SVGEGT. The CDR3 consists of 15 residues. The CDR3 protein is CASSYGAETNEKLFF. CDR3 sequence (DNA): TGTGCCAGCAGTTACGGGGCGGAAACTAATGAAAAACTGTTTTTT.

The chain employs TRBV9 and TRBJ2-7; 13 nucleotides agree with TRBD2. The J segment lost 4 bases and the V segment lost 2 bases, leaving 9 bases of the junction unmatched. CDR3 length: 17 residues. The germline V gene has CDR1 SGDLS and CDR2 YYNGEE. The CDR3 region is CASSVSGTSGTQYEQYF. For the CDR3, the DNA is TGTGCCAGCAGCGTTTCCGGGACTAGCGGGACACAATACGAGCAGTACTTC.

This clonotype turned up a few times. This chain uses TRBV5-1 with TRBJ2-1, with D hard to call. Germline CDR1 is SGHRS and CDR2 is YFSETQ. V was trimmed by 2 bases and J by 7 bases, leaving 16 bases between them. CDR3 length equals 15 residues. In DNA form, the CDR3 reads TGCGCCAGCAGCTTTGGGCAGGACCCCCTAAATGAGCAGTTCTTC. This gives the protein CASSFGQDPLNEQFF.

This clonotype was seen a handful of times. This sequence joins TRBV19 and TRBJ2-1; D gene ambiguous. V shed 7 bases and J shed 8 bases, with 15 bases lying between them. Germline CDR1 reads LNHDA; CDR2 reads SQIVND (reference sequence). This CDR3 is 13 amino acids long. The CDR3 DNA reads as TGTGCCAGTATTAGTCGGTCCGGCGATGAGCAGTTCTTC. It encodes CASISRSGDEQFF.

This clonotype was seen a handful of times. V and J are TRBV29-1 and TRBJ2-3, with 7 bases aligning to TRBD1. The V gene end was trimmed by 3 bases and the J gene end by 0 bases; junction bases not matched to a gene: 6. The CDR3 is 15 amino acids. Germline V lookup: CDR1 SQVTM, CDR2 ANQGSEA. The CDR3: CSVEKGASSTDTQYF. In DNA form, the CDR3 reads TGCAGCGTTGAGAAGGGGGCATCTAGCACAGATACGCAGTATTTT.

CDR3 in DNA: TGTGCCAGCAGCTTATGGCGGGGCGCCGAGCAGTACTTC. Its translation: CASSLWRGAEQYF. The chain employs TRBV7-2 and TRBJ2-7, with a tentative D call TRBD2 (6 bases). The germline V gene has CDR1 SGHTA and CDR2 FQGNSA. The CDR3 loop spans 13 amino acids. V dropped 2 bases and J dropped 6 bases, with 11 bases sitting between them.